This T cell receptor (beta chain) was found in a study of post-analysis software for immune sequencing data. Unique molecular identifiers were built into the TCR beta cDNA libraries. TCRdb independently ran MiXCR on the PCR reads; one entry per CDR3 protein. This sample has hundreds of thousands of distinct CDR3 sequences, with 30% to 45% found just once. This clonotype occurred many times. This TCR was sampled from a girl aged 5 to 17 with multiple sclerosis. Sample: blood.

The CDR3 loop is CASSYSGGAGVAFF. The DNA of the CDR3 is TGTGCCAGCAGTTACTCGGGGGGAGCCGGTGTAGCTTTCTTT. The chain links TRBV6-5 to TRBJ1-1, with D possibly TRBD1 on 5 matching bases. Germline CDR1 is MNHEY and CDR2 is SVGAGI. The CDR3 covers 14 residues. Trimming left V 0 bases short and J 10 bases short, with 15 bases between.